Below, 7 T cell receptor beta chains from the same sample are listed, as sequenced in a study of post-analysis software for immune sequencing data. Study observations and caveats: Included in a set of about five TRBV segments more frequent in patients than controls were TRBV5-6, TRBV5-1 and TRBV20-1.

The library was made from cDNA and included unique molecular identifiers. TCRdb reprocessed the PCR reads via MiXCR and lists one record per CDR3 protein. The sample yields approximately 180,000 distinct CDR3 sequences, approximately 30% seen once. The antigens these receptors bind are not known. Sequences were obtained from blood. The source is a girl between 5 and 17 years old with multiple sclerosis.

This clonotype was seen many times. V is TRBV28 and J is TRBJ2-5, with 8 bases matching TRBD1. The CDR3 contains 13 residues. The trim removed 6 bases at V and 1 base at J, leaving 1 base unmatched. Germline CDR1 and CDR2: MDHEN and SYDVKM. The CDR3 DNA reads TGTGCCAGCAGGGGACAGGCCCAAGAGACCCAGTACTTC. Protein: CASRGQAQETQYF.

The table lists this clonotype with a few counts. The chain employs TRBV28 and TRBJ1-5; no reliable D call. The CDR3 loop spans 14 amino acids. V was trimmed by 3 bases and J by 3 bases, leaving 9 bases between them. Germline CDR1 MDHEN, CDR2 SYDVKM. Written as DNA, the CDR3 is TGTGCCAGCAGTTTCCCGAGCTACAATCAGCCCCAGCATTTT. Residues: CASSFPSYNQPQHF.

A few counts support this clonotype. This chain joins TRBV5-1 and TRBJ1-2; TRBD1 matches at 9 bases. Germline lookup yields CDR1 SGHRS and CDR2 YFSETQ. Trimming took 4 bases from V and 5 from J; bases not matched to a gene: 9. This CDR3 is 15 amino acids long. The CDR3 nucleotides read TGCGCCAGCAGCGGTTGGACAGGGGAGGAGTATGGCTACACCTTC. Residues: CASSGWTGEEYGYTF.

This clonotype was seen more than once but under ten times. This sequence joins TRBV24-1 and TRBJ2-2, with a weak D call TRBD1 (5 bases). Germline V lookup: CDR1 KGHDR, CDR2 SFDVKD. Trimming left V 4 bases short and J 1 base short, with 12 bases between. The CDR3 covers 16 residues. The CDR3: CATSEVDSLNTGELFF. CDR3 bases: TGTGCCACCAGTGAAGTCGACAGTTTGAACACCGGGGAGCTGTTTTTT.

This clonotype was detected many times. V is TRBV5-1 and J is TRBJ2-5, with D possibly matching TRBD1 (6 bases). The CDR3 is 14 amino acids. Germline loops: CDR1 SGHRS, CDR2 YFSETQ. V lost 0 bases and J lost 2, with 8 bases in between. CDR3 loop: CASSLGQVQETQYF. DNA for the CDR3: TGCGCCAGCAGCTTGGGACAGGTACAAGAGACCCAGTACTTC.

The table lists this clonotype with a few counts. Written as DNA, the CDR3 is TGCGCCAGCAGCTCGGACGGGAACACTGAAGCTTTCTTT. Its translation is CASSSDGNTEAFF. The J gene is TRBJ1-1, the V gene TRBV5-1; D is unclear. The CDR3 spans 13 residues. Trimming removed 3 bases from V and 1 base from J, with 7 bases in between. Germline values: CDR1 SGHRS, CDR2 YFSETQ.

The chain recombines TRBV9 with TRBJ2-2; D is unresolved. Trimming took off 4 bases at V and 2 bases at J, with 18 bases between the two ends. The CDR3 has 17 amino acids. CDR1 is SGDLS and CDR2 is YYNGEE in the germline V gene. CDR3 region: CASSFSETILNTGELFF. The CDR3 coding sequence is TGTGCCAGCAGCTTCTCCGAGACCATACTAAACACCGGGGAGCTGTTTTTT.